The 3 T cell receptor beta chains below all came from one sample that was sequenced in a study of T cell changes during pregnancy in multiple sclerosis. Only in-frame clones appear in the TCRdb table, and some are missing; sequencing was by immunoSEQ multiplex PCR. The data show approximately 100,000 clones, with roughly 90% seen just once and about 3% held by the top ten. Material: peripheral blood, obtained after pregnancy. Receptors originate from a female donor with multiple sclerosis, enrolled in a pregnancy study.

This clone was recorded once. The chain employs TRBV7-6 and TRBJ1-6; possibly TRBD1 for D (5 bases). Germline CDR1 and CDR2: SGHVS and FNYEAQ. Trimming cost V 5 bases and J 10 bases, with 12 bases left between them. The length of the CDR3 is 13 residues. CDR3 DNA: TGTGCCAGCAGCGCAGCAGGGTACTCACCCCTCCACTTT. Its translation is CASSAAGYSPLHF.

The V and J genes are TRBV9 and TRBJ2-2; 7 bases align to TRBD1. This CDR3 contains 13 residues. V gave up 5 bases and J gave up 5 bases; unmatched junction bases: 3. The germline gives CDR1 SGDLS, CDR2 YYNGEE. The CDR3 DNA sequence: TGTGCCAGCAGGACAGGGTTGACCGGGGAGCTGTTTTTT. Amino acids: CASRTGLTGELFF. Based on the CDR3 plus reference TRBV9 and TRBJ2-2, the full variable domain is DSGVTQTPKHLITATGQRVTLRCSPRSGDLSVYWYQQSLDQGLQFLIQYYNGEERAKGNILERFSAQQFPDLHSELNLSSLELGDSALYFCASRTGLTGELFFGEGSRLTVL.

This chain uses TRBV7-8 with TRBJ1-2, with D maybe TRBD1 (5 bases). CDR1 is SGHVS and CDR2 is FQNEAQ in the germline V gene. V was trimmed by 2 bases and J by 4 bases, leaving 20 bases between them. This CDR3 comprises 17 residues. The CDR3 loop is CASSLRADEQDLYGYTF. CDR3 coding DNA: TGTGCCAGCAGCTTAAGGGCAGATGAACAGGACCTCTATGGCTACACCTTC.